This is a list of T cell receptor beta chains from one sample in a study of cytomegalovirus exposure and HLA in healthy donors. TCRdb's copy holds only in-frame clones and misses some; the assay was immunoSEQ multiplex PCR. Among around 180,000 clones listed, 75% to 85% were seen once. The source material was PBMCs. These receptors were collected from a woman aged 45 to 65 in good health and CMV-seronegative. CDR3s include the opening cysteine and the closing phenylalanine or tryptophan. D genes are given only for firm matches. Some rows mark clone size as missing; the rest say once, few, many or name a class of expanded clone.

j_call clone_size v_call d_call cdr3_nt cdr3_aa
TRBJ1-5 NA TRBV6-1 NA TGTGCCAGCAGCAGGGTGGATAATCAGCCCCAGCATTTT CASSRVDNQPQHF
TRBJ1-5 once TRBV27 NA TGTGCCAGCAGTTTGGGGAGGGCCTATCAGCCCCAGCATTTT CASSLGRAYQPQHF
TRBJ1-1 NA TRBV11-2 TRBD1 TGTGCCAGCAGCTTACATAACAGGGGGAACACTGAAGCTTTCTTT CASSLHNRGNTEAFF
TRBJ2-3 NA TRBV6-4 TRBD1 TGTGCCAGCAGTGACTCGCGACAGGGGGCCGCAGATACGCAGTATTTT CASSDSRQGAADTQYF
TRBJ1-2 NA TRBV28 NA TGTGCCAGCAGTTTACAGGGTGAAGAGGGCTACACCTTC CASSLQGEEGYTF
TRBJ1-4 NA TRBV19 NA TGTGCCAGTAGTTTAATGGGACTGAGTGAAAAACTGTTTTTT CASSLMGLSEKLFF
TRBJ1-1 NA TRBV7-2 NA TGTGCCAGCAGCTTAGATGGGGGAGGAACTGAAGCTTTCTTT CASSLDGGGTEAFF
TRBJ1-5 NA TRBV7-9 TRBD1 TGTGCCAGCAGCTCGTCTGAGGGACAGGGGATCTATAGCAATCAGCCCCAGCATTTT CASSSSEGQGIYSNQPQHF
TRBJ1-1 NA TRBV7-2 NA TGTGCCAGCAGCTTAGCGGAGGGCGGCGGCACTGAAGCTTTCTTT CASSLAEGGGTEAFF
TRBJ1-5 NA TRBV19 NA TGTGCCAGTAGTATTCATCTCGGGGGCAATCAGCCCCAGCATTTT CASSIHLGGNQPQHF
TRBJ1-1 few TRBV10-3 TRBD1 TGTGCCATCAGTGAAGGACAGGCGAACACTGAAGCTTTCTTT CAISEGQANTEAFF
TRBJ2-5 NA TRBV9 NA TGTGCCAGCAGCGTAGCAGGGGGGCTACAAGAGACCCAGTACTTC CASSVAGGLQETQYF
TRBJ1-6 NA TRBV6-5 TRBD1 TGTGCCAGCAGTGGACCGGACAGGGCTAATTCACCCCTCCACTTT CASSGPDRANSPLHF
TRBJ2-3 NA TRBV7-8 NA TGTGCCAGCAGCTTAGTCCGGGCTAGCGGCACAGATACGCAGTATTTT CASSLVRASGTDTQYF
TRBJ2-6 NA TRBV4-3 NA TGCGCCGGCAGCAAGAATACAGGGACCGGGGCCAACGTCCTGACTTTC CAGSKNTGTGANVLTF
TRBJ1-2 NA TRBV11-1 NA TGTGCCAGCAGCATGGGGGGGGGCCCTTCAAGCTACACCTTC CASSMGGGPSSYTF
TRBJ2-5 NA TRBV6-1 NA TGTGCCAGCAGCCTTGGACCAAGGGGAGAGACCCAGTACTTC CASSLGPRGETQYF
TRBJ2-3 few TRBV6-5 TRBD1 TGTGCCAGCAGTTACGAAACAGGGGGCGCGAGGGATACGCAGTATTTT CASSYETGGARDTQYF
TRBJ1-4 NA TRBV5-1 TRBD1 TGCGCCAGCAGCCCCAACCGACAGGGCCAAGAAAAACTGTTTTTT CASSPNRQGQEKLFF
TRBJ2-1 NA TRBV28 NA TGTGCCAGCAGGGGCCTCGATGAGCAGTTCTTC CASRGLDEQFF
TRBJ1-1 NA TRBV6-1 NA TGTGCCAGCAGTCTTAAGGGGTATGAAGCTTTCTTT CASSLKGYEAFF
TRBJ1-6 NA TRBV15 NA TGTGCCACCAGTCCGGGGGGGCAGTTTAATTCACCCCTCCACTTT CATSPGGQFNSPLHF
TRBJ2-3 NA TRBV25-1 NA TGTGCCAGCAGTGTGGGGAGAAGCACAGATACGCAGTATTTT CASSVGRSTDTQYF
TRBJ2-4 NA TRBV12-5 TRBD1 TGTGCTAGCACTTTTTACCGCACAGGGGCCCTTCTAGCCAAAAACATTCAGTACTTC CASTFYRTGALLAKNIQYF
TRBJ1-2 once TRBV29-1 TRBD1 TGCAGCGTTACGGACAGGGGGAGCGGCTACACCTTC CSVTDRGSGYTF
TRBJ1-6 NA TRBV6-6 TRBD1 TGTGCCAGCAGTCCCTCGACAGGGCCGGCTTTCTCACCCCTCCACTTT CASSPSTGPAFSPLHF
TRBJ1-3 NA TRBV5-1 NA TGCGCCAGCAGCTTGGGCACAGGATTTTTTGGAAACACCATATATTTT CASSLGTGFFGNTIYF
TRBJ1-1 NA TRBV7-3 TRBD1 TGTGCCAGCAGCTCCAACCCTCTGGGACAGGGTGAAGCTTTCTTT CASSSNPLGQGEAFF
TRBJ2-6 NA TRBV7-3 TRBD1 TGTGCCAGCAGCCTGCTGGGACAGGGGGCAACTGGGGCCAACGTCCTGACTTTC CASSLLGQGATGANVLTF
TRBJ2-7 NA TRBV9 TRBD2 TGTGCCAGCAGCGCCCGCGTTAGCGGGAGAAGTCACGAGCAGTACTTC CASSARVSGRSHEQYF
TRBJ1-2 NA TRBV6-5 NA TGTGCCAGCATTCCGGGGGGGGGTATGAGCTACACCTTC CASIPGGGMSYTF
TRBJ2-2 few TRBV10-3 NA TGTGCCATCAGTGAAATAGGGGGTAGCACCGGGGAGCTGTTTTTT CAISEIGGSTGELFF
TRBJ2-7 few TRBV27 NA TGTGCCAGCAAGTCGGGACTCCCGAGGATGTCCGAGCAGTACTTC CASKSGLPRMSEQYF
TRBJ1-5 NA TRBV6-5 TRBD1 TGTGCCAGCAGTTACGCAGGGACAGTCACCAATCAGCCCCAGCATTTT CASSYAGTVTNQPQHF
TRBJ2-1 few TRBV11-2 TRBD2 TGTGCCAGCAAGCTTAGTGGACTAGCGGGGGGGCCAGGACACAATGAGCAGTTCTTC CASKLSGLAGGPGHNEQFF
TRBJ1-1 NA TRBV7-2 NA TGTGCCAGCAGCTTAGGGGGTGGAGGGGAGAGGAAAGCTTTCTTT CASSLGGGGERKAFF
TRBJ1-2 NA TRBV6-5 NA TGTGCCAGCAGTTACGGGGGGGGTTATGGCTACACCTTC CASSYGGGYGYTF
TRBJ2-7 NA TRBV7-6 NA TGTGCCAGCAGCAGGAACGAGGGTTACGAGCAGTACTTC CASSRNEGYEQYF
TRBJ1-1 NA TRBV6-5 NA TGTGCCAGCAGTTATGGGAGAAAGGCTATGAACACTGAAGCTTTCTTT CASSYGRKAMNTEAFF
TRBJ1-2 NA TRBV13 NA TGTGCCAGCAGCTCCTACCATGGGGGGTCCATTTACGACTATGGCTACACCTTC CASSSYHGGSIYDYGYTF
TRBJ2-7 NA TRBV2 NA TGTGCCAGCAGGTCCTTAGCGGTTACCTACGAGCAGTACTTC CASRSLAVTYEQYF
TRBJ2-5 NA TRBV6-5 NA TGTGCCAGCAGCACCGGTCCAGGGATGGAGACCCAGTACTTC CASSTGPGMETQYF
TRBJ2-7 NA TRBV18 TRBD1 TGTGCCAGCTCATCCACAGGGGGCGCCTACGAGCAGTACTTC CASSSTGGAYEQYF
TRBJ1-2 NA TRBV6-6 NA TGTGCCAGCAGTTTTCGACAGAACTATGGCTACACCTTC CASSFRQNYGYTF
TRBJ2-3 once TRBV27 TRBD2 TGTGCCAGCACGGGACTACATTCGGGGTATACGCAGTATTTT CASTGLHSGYTQYF
TRBJ2-4 NA TRBV7-3 NA TGTGCCAGCAGCCCTACCGGGGGAACCATTCAGTACTTC CASSPTGGTIQYF
TRBJ1-2 NA TRBV10-3 NA TGTGCCATCAGTGGCGGGATAACTAACTATGGCTACACCTTC CAISGGITNYGYTF
TRBJ1-5 NA TRBV7-6 NA TGTGCCAGCAGCTTAATTTCAGGGGGCAATCAGCCCCAGCATTTT CASSLISGGNQPQHF
TRBJ2-7 NA TRBV10-3 NA TGTGCCATCTCCCCGGGGCAGGGCGGGACCTACGAGCAGTACTTC CAISPGQGGTYEQYF
TRBJ2-1 NA TRBV19 NA TGTGCCACCTCAGGGGTCTACAATGAGCAGTTCTTC CATSGVYNEQFF
TRBJ2-3 NA TRBV9 NA TGTGCCAGCAGCGTAACCCCCGGGGAAGATACGCAGTATTTT CASSVTPGEDTQYF
TRBJ1-1 few TRBV6-6 NA TGTGCCAGCAGCCTGGACAGAAACACTGAAGCTTTCTTT CASSLDRNTEAFF